These 29 T cell receptor beta chains were sequenced from one sample in a study of blood T cells in healthy people across ages. A sample-barcoded 5' primer and a J-beta primer mix were used in a second PCR of roughly 6 to 11 cycles. MiXCR, run by TCRdb on the 5' RACE reads, gives a single entry per CDR3 protein. The sample includes about 1,800,000 distinct CDR3 sequences, 28% of them seen just once. Sequences were obtained from blood. All receptors come from a woman under 40 in good health.

The chain combines TRBV7-3 with TRBJ2-1; 7 bases are a match to TRBD1. The V gene end was trimmed by 5 bases and the J gene end by 0 bases; junction bases not matched to a gene: 7. The CDR3 length is 16 residues. Germline CDR1 and CDR2: SGHTA and FQGTGA. The CDR3 coding sequence is TGTGCCAGCAGCAGACAGGGAGCGAGCTCCTACAATGAGCAGTTCTTC. Protein sequence: CASSRQGASSYNEQFF.

The rearrangement uses TRBV7-2 and TRBJ2-5, with a tentative D call TRBD2 (5 bases). From germline, CDR1 is SGHTA and CDR2 FQGNSA. Trimming left V 4 bases short and J 3 bases short, with 9 bases between. The CDR3 extends over 13 amino acids. The CDR3 bases are TGTGCCAGCAGCTCGGACTGGAAAGAGACCCAGTACTTC. Residues: CASSSDWKETQYF. The full variable domain, in which reference TRBV7-2 and TRBJ2-5 provide the parts outside the CDR3, is GAGVSQSPSNKVTEKGKDVELRCDPISGHTALYWYRQSLGQGLEFLIYFQGNSAPDKSGLPSDRFSAERTGGSVSTLTIQRTQQEDSAVYLCASSSDWKETQYFGPGTRLLVL.

This clonotype was recorded at least ten times. The J gene is TRBJ2-7, the V gene TRBV20-1, with D possibly TRBD2 on 6 matching bases. This CDR3 contains 15 residues. The germline V and J ends were trimmed by 3 bases and 2 bases, with 17 bases remaining between them. The germline V gene encodes CDR1 DFQATT and CDR2 SNEGSKA (reference sequence). Here the CDR3 DNA reads TGCAGTGCTAGTACCTCACGGGACTCGCCCTACGAGCAGTACTTC. Amino acid sequence: CSASTSRDSPYEQYF.

V usage is TRBV20-1 and J usage is TRBJ2-7; 9 positions agree with TRBD2. After removal of 6 bases from V and 2 bases from J, the junction contained 5 bases not matched to a gene. This CDR3 spans 13 amino acids. CDR1 is DFQATT and CDR2 is SNEGSKA in the germline V gene (reference sequence). The CDR3 loop is CSANPSGTYEQYF. Here the CDR3 DNA reads TGCAGTGCCAACCCTAGCGGGACCTACGAGCAGTACTTC.

The gene calls are TRBV7-2 and TRBJ2-6; TRBD1 matches at 7 bases. CDR1 and CDR2 (germline): SGHTA, FQGNSA. J gave up 0 bases and V 4 bases, and 9 bases lay outside the gene matches. The CDR3 totals 18 residues. CDR3 sequence: CASSSLSGTVSGANVLTF. The CDR3 nucleotides are TGTGCCAGCAGCTCCCTATCCGGGACAGTCTCTGGGGCCAACGTCCTGACTTTC.

The V and J genes are TRBV29-1 and TRBJ2-3; D possibly uses TRBD1 or TRBD2 (5 bases each). The V gene lost 4 bases and the J gene lost 3 bases, with 14 bases spanning the gap. Germline values: CDR1 SQVTM, CDR2 ANQGSEA. CDR3 length: 14 amino acids. The CDR3, as DNA: TGCAGCGTTGCGGTGAGGGGTCGAACAGATACGCAGTATTTT. Protein: CSVAVRGRTDTQYF.

This clonotype was found a few times. The rearrangement joins TRBV5-1 to TRBJ2-7; D gene ambiguous. This CDR3 has 12 residues. CDR1 and CDR2 (germline): SGHRS, YFSETQ. Trimming took 4 bases from V and 7 from J, leaving 12 bases between them. The CDR3 region is CASSGGAGEQYF. The CDR3, as DNA: TGCGCCAGCAGCGGCGGAGCTGGGGAGCAGTACTTC.

This clonotype was observed many times. This chain connects TRBV10-3 to TRBJ2-5; D gene unclear. The germline gives CDR1 ENHRY, CDR2 SYGVKD. CDR3 length: 12 residues. Trimming pared 3 bases from V and 5 bases from J, leaving 7 bases between. The CDR3 reads CAISEFQETQYF. CDR3 DNA sequence: TGTGCCATCAGTGAATTTCAGGAGACCCAGTACTTC.

This clonotype has a handful of counts. The chain is built from TRBV20-1 and TRBJ2-3; 7 bases line up with TRBD1. This CDR3 spans 16 amino acids. Trimming cost V 3 bases and J 5 bases; bases outside gene matches: 14. CDR1 and CDR2 (germline): DFQATT, SNEGSKA (reference sequence). The CDR3 region is CSASGARGISVDTQYF. CDR3 bases: TGCAGTGCTAGCGGCGCCAGGGGGATTTCGGTAGATACGCAGTATTTT.

CDR3 sequence reads: CASSKTRGSGQETQYF. DNA for the CDR3: TGTGCCAGCAGCAAAACCCGGGGTAGCGGCCAAGAGACCCAGTACTTC. The chain uses TRBV21-1 and TRBJ2-5; the listed D gene, TRBD2, was not tested against the DNA. TRBV21-1 is assigned pseudogene status. This CDR3 contains 16 residues.

A note on this clonotype: A much larger clone is a single base away; this may be a read error. The chain joins TRBV4-1 to TRBJ2-7, with a possible D match to TRBD1 (6 bases). Germline assignment: CDR1 MGHRA and CDR2 YSYEKL. Trimming removed 1 base from V and 1 base from J, with 14 bases in between. The CDR3 totals 16 residues. The CDR3 sequence is CASSQVLVGASYEQYF. The CDR3, as DNA: TGCGCCAGCAGCCAAGTGCTAGTGGGGGCTTCCTACGAGCAGTACTTC.

This clonotype was seen at least ten times. The chain has TRBV3-1 and TRBJ2-7; D is perhaps TRBD1 (5 bases). CDR3 length: 13 residues. V was trimmed by 6 bases and J by 3 bases, leaving 12 bases between them. Germline assignment: CDR1 LGHDT and CDR2 YNNKEL (reference sequence). The CDR3 bases are TGTGCCAGCAGTTTAGGACAAATCTACGAGCAGTACTTC. Translation gives CASSLGQIYEQYF.

There are a few counts of this clonotype. The chain combines TRBV7-7 with TRBJ2-7; D perhaps matches TRBD1 (6 bases). There are 17 residues in the CDR3. The V gene's germline CDR1 is SSHAT and CDR2 FNYEAQ (reference sequence). The V and J ends lost 1 base and 4 bases respectively, with 20 bases between them. CDR3 bases: TGTGCCAGCAGCTTAGGACCTGGCTGGACAGCCCAGTACGAGCAGTACTTC. Protein sequence: CASSLGPGWTAQYEQYF.

The V call is TRBV5-4, the J call TRBJ2-5; 10 bases are a match to TRBD1. Germline V gene data show CDR1 as SGHNT and CDR2 as YYREEE (reference sequence). The V and J ends lost 5 bases and 3 bases, in that order; junction bases with no gene match: 10. The length of the CDR3 is 16 residues. The CDR3 DNA sequence: TGTGCCAGCAGTCGACCGGCTGGGACAGGGGAAGAGACCCAGTACTTC. Amino acids: CASSRPAGTGEETQYF.

This clonotype has a count of ten or more. This sequence joins TRBV5-1 and TRBJ2-3; TRBD2 agrees at 7 bases. The CDR3 length is 14 residues. The trim removed 2 bases at V and 0 bases at J, leaving 0 bases unmatched. Germline CDR1 and CDR2: SGHRS and YFSETQ. The DNA of the CDR3 is TGCGCCAGCAGCTTAGCGGGGAGCACAGATACGCAGTATTTT. Amino acids: CASSLAGSTDTQYF.

This clonotype was seen a handful of times. The chain couples TRBV11-1 to TRBJ1-2; possibly TRBD1 for D (6 bases). V gave up 2 bases and J gave up 7 bases, with 11 bases separating them. Germline V gives CDR1 SGHAT, CDR2 FQDESV (reference sequence). The CDR3 is 13 amino acids. The CDR3 DNA follows: TGTGCCAGCAGCTTAATGGGGGCTGTTGGCTACACCTTC. Protein: CASSLMGAVGYTF.

The genes are TRBV30 and TRBJ2-5; the match to TRBD2 covers 7 bases. The CDR3 is 16 residues long. Germline values: CDR1 GTSNPN, CDR2 SVGIG (reference sequence). The V gene end was trimmed by 1 base and the J gene end by 2 bases; junction bases not matched to a gene: 10. The CDR3 coding sequence is TGTGCCTGGAGTGAGAGTGGAGGGAGGGTACAAGAGACCCAGTACTTC. Amino acids: CAWSESGGRVQETQYF.

This rearrangement joins TRBV7-2 to TRBJ2-2; D might be TRBD1 (6 bases). V was shortened by 5 bases and J by 0 bases, with 16 bases between the two germline ends. Germline V lookup: CDR1 SGHTA, CDR2 FQGNSA. The CDR3 has 17 residues. The CDR3 spells CASSPRRTASNTGELFF. The CDR3 region has the DNA TGTGCCAGCAGCCCGCGCCGGACAGCGTCGAACACCGGGGAGCTGTTTTTT.

The DNA for the CDR3 is TGCAGTGCTAGCCCATCAGGGGGTCTTAGTGATGAAAAACTGTTTTTT. Translating it yields CSASPSGGLSDEKLFF. This rearrangement joins TRBV20-1 to TRBJ1-4; 7 positions match TRBD1. V was clipped by 3 bases and J by 6 bases; unmatched bases: 13. Per the germline V gene, CDR1 is DFQATT and CDR2 is SNEGSKA (reference sequence). The CDR3 loop spans 16 amino acids.

This rearrangement joins TRBV29-1 to TRBJ2-1; the match to TRBD2 covers 10 bases. V dropped 7 bases and J dropped 6; count of bases not matched to a gene: 18. In germline, CDR1 is SQVTM, CDR2 ANQGSEA. The CDR3 extends over 17 amino acids. This CDR3 reads CSARGLAGAKGTNEQFF. The CDR3 region has the DNA TGCAGCGCCAGGGGCCTAGCGGGAGCCAAGGGGACCAATGAGCAGTTCTTC.

CDR3 protein: CASSFGRDRNPPLHF. The CDR3, as DNA: TGTGCCAGCAGTTTTGGTCGGGACAGGAACCCACCCCTCCACTTT. This sequence joins TRBV12-3 or TRBV12-4 and TRBJ1-6; 8 bases line up with TRBD1. The CDR3 consists of 15 residues. The junction had 9 bases not matched to a gene; V was cut back by 3 bases and J by 11 bases.

This clonotype was counted a few times. The chain combines TRBV2 with TRBJ2-1; no clear D gene. This CDR3 has 10 amino acids. V lost 7 bases to trimming and J lost 10 bases, with 8 bases between them. Germline V gives CDR1 SNHLY, CDR2 FYNNEI. The CDR3 DNA follows: TGTGCCAGCACCCTAGGGGAGCAGTTCTTC. This encodes CASTLGEQFF.

This clonotype was recorded a few times. The genes are TRBV12-3 or TRBV12-4 and TRBJ2-3; 10 bases match TRBD1. V gave up 6 bases and J gave up 4 bases; unmatched junction bases: 7. This CDR3 region has 15 residues. In DNA, the CDR3 is TGTGCCAGCAGGGACTCCGGACAGGGGGCAGATACGCAGTATTTT. This codes for CASRDSGQGADTQYF.

This clonotype occurred once. V usage is TRBV12-3 or TRBV12-4 and J usage is TRBJ2-2, with 8 bases lining up with TRBD2. With 4 bases clipped from V and 6 bases from J, the junction kept 7 bases outside the gene matches. CDR3 size: 15 residues. In DNA, the CDR3 is TGTGCCAGCAGTTGGCGGGGGGTGGTTCCCGGGGAGCTGTTTTTT. Translated, it gives CASSWRGVVPGELFF.

This clonotype was recorded a few times. At one of its ends the junction is not consistent with the germline gene, which may arise from a read error. The V call is TRBV6-6, the J call TRBJ2-7, with 8 bases identical to TRBD1. Germline CDR1 reads MNHNY; CDR2 reads SVGAGI (reference sequence). The CDR3 loop spans 14 amino acids. DNA of the CDR3: TGTGCCAGCAGTTACGGCAGGGGGCCGGACGACCAGTACTTC. Its translation: CASSYGRGPDDQYF.

This clonotype was detected ten times or more. This chain connects TRBV25-1 to TRBJ2-3, with 10 bases lining up with TRBD2. The V gene end was trimmed by 7 bases and the J gene end by 1 base; junction bases not matched to a gene: 5. The CDR3 has 15 amino acids. Germline CDR1 is MGHDK and CDR2 is SYGVNS. The CDR3 region is CASIGLAECTDTQYF. CDR3 DNA: TGTGCCAGCATAGGACTAGCGGAGTGCACAGATACGCAGTATTTT.

This sequence joins TRBV9 and TRBJ2-2; possible D gene TRBD2, 5 bases. CDR1 and CDR2 from the germline V gene are SGDLS and YYNGEE. V was pared by 2 bases and J by 5 bases, with 7 bases between. This CDR3 has 13 residues. The CDR3 coding sequence is TGTGCCAGCAGCGTCGGGGTTACCGGGGAGCTGTTTTTT. This codes for CASSVGVTGELFF. The full variable domain, its missing parts supplied by reference TRBV9 and TRBJ2-2, is DSGVTQTPKHLITATGQRVTLRCSPRSGDLSVYWYQQSLDQGLQFLIQYYNGEERAKGNILERFSAQQFPDLHSELNLSSLELGDSALYFCASSVGVTGELFFGEGSRLTVL.

Comment on this clonotype: This may arise from a read error, as a much more abundant clone is one base away. The chain carries TRBV7-3 and TRBJ2-6, with 10 bases that match TRBD1. The length of the CDR3 is 19 residues. Per the germline V gene, CDR1 is SGHTA and CDR2 is FQGTGA. The CDR3: CAGSSSGTGEYSGANVLTF. Written as DNA, the CDR3 is TGTGCCGGCAGCTCCTCGGGGACAGGGGAGTACTCTGGGGCCAACGTCCTGACTTTC.

In its sample, this clonotype was seen a few times. The gene calls are TRBV29-1 and TRBJ1-6; 8 bases are shared with TRBD1. This CDR3 is built from 12 residues. Germline-derived CDR1 and CDR2 are SQVTM and ANQGSEA. V was pared by 6 bases and J by 7 bases, with 2 bases of the junction left unmatched. The CDR3 is CSVRTGNSPLHF. The CDR3 coding sequence is TGCAGCGTCCGGACAGGGAATTCACCCCTCCACTTT.